This T cell receptor (beta chain) was captured by sequencing in a study of blood T cell repertoires in COVID-19. Overall study context: Samples of COVID-19 (acute and convalescent) were obtained from the United States, Italy and Spain.

Participants were aged 18 to 89 years from more than 20 US areas. Symptom resolution, clearance, or two negative PCRs marked donors in Cohort 3 as recovered. From germline, CDR1 is GTSNPN and CDR2 SVGIG (reference sequence). V was shortened by 3 bases and J by 3 bases, with 12 bases between the two germline ends. The length of the CDR3 is 14 residues. Measured with immunoSEQ multiplex PCR; TCRdb has only the in-frame clones, and not every one. Found here are fewer than 250,000 clones, roughly nine tenths of them singletons; the top ten hold 10% to 13%. The receptor's source is a man aged 25-45 years who had recovered from COVID-19. The sample comprised PBMCs or T cells enriched from blood (not recorded which). The chain recombines TRBV30 with TRBJ1-5; D is perhaps TRBD1 (5 bases). The DNA for the CDR3 is TGTGCCTGGAGCCGGGGGGGTGTCAATCAGCCCCAGCATTTT. It codes for CAWSRGGVNQPQHF. Drawing the rest from reference TRBV30 and TRBJ1-5, the complete variable domain is SQTIHQWPATLVQPVGSPLSLECTVEGTSNPNLYWYRQAAGRGLQLLFYSVGIGQISSEVPQNLSASRPQDRQFILSSKKLLLSDSGFYLCAWSRGGVNQPQHFGDGTRLSIL.